This T cell receptor beta chain was documented in a study of early stage breast cancer tumors. Turning to the study itself: Of some 15 invasive breast tumors, about 12 were hormone receptor-positive, HER2-negative.

Findings and caveats of the study: In about 90% of the 16 patients, blood comparison separated tumor from normal breast. Bulk DNA sequencing of unsorted cells missed chain pairing and markers.

To note about this clone: The antigen is undetermined.

Data came from immunoSEQ multiplex PCR; TCRdb stores just in-frame clones and leaves some out. Among around 10,000 clones listed, 71% were seen once. The V and J ends lost 4 bases and 7 bases, in that order; junction bases with no gene match: 3. The CDR3 contains 15 residues. Germline CDR1 is SGHRS and CDR2 is YFSETQ. The V gene is TRBV5-1, the J gene TRBJ2-1; the match to TRBD2 covers 15 bases. The source of this sequence is a person in their sixties with breast cancer. The sequencing input was normal breast tissue next to the tumor. The DNA of the CDR3 is TGCGCCAGCAGCCCAGGGACTAGCGGGAGGAATGAGCAGTTCTTC. Protein product: CASSPGTSGRNEQFF.